This T cell receptor (beta chain) was identified in a study of T-cell memory formation after mild COVID-19. Study results and caveats: Clones shrinking from day 15 to 85 showed even CD4/CD8 mixes; later expanders tilted CD4+. The authors left the SARS-CoV-2 specificity of second-wave clones peaking on day 37 unconfirmed. Memory sampled before infection contained some responding clones, suggesting cross-reactive memory joined.

One entry per CDR3 protein results from TCRdb running MiXCR on the 5' RACE reads. Among around 320,000 distinct CDR3 sequences listed, 15% to 20% were seen once. In germline, CDR1 is LNHNV, CDR2 YYDKDF (reference sequence). The junction had 9 bases not matched to a gene; V was cut back by 3 bases and J by 4 bases. The CDR3 spans 15 residues. With regard to this clonotype: Its matching antigen is unknown.

The chain links TRBV15 to TRBJ2-7; 7 nucleotides match TRBD1. This receptor was taken from a man aged 18 to 29 who had mild COVID-19 (a few samples of this study predate the infection). Cell type and time point are not known. The specimen was PBMCs or a T cell subset sorted from them (not recorded which). For the CDR3, the DNA is TGTGCCACCAGCAGTTCACAGGGGAGATCTTACGAGCAGTACTTC. Translated: CATSSSQGRSYEQYF.